These 23 T cell receptor beta chains share one sample of origin, sequenced in a study of OX40 agonist ivuxolimab in advanced cancers. Library preparation used the immunoSEQ multiplex PCR assay. TCRdb holds this immuneACCESS table with in-frame rearrangements only. Some clones are missing; in checked studies, unresolved V genes explain under half, and the rest has no known cause. This sample comprises approximately 68,000 clones, 80% to 85% of them detected only once. The ten largest make up about 7% of the sample. Sequenced here: CD4+ or CD8+ T cells sorted from blood, sampled in a trial of the OX40 agonist ivuxolimab. The receptors come from an adult with an advanced solid tumor such as melanoma, head and neck, liver or kidney cancer.

The chain joins TRBV14 to TRBJ2-7; 9 bases map to TRBD1. The CDR3 has 17 residues. The germline V gene encodes CDR1 SGHDN and CDR2 FVKESK. V trimming: 1 base; J trimming: 4 bases; junction bases outside the gene matches: 11. CDR3 bases: TGTGCCAGCAGCCAAGGGCTTTCGGGACAGGGTGAATACGAGCAGTACTTC. This translates into CASSQGLSGQGEYEQYF. The full variable domain, with the rest looked up from reference TRBV14 and TRBJ2-7, is EAGVTQFPSHSVIEKGQTVTLRCDPISGHDNLYWYRRVMGKEIKFLLHFVKESKQDESGMPNNRFLAERTGGTYSTLKVQPAELEDSGVYFCASSQGLSGQGEYEQYFGPGTRLTVT.

The CDR3 loop reads CASSGRDRGLYEQYF. The CDR3 coding sequence is TGTGCCAGCAGCGGACGAGACAGGGGGCTCTACGAGCAGTACTTC. The chain has TRBV13 and TRBJ2-7, with 10 nucleotides matching TRBD1. From germline, CDR1 is PRHDT and CDR2 FYEKMQ (reference sequence). This CDR3 region has 15 residues. Trimming took 5 bases from V and 3 from J; bases not matched to a gene: 7.

V usage is TRBV18 and J usage is TRBJ1-2; D not certain. This CDR3 is built from 14 residues. Germline-derived CDR1 and CDR2 are KGHSH and LQKENI. V lost 2 bases and J lost 0, with 7 bases in between. CDR3 bases: TGTGCCAGCTCACCAGCCAGCCCTAACTATGGCTACACCTTC. It translates to CASSPASPNYGYTF.

V and J are TRBV7-9 and TRBJ2-4; maybe TRBD2 (5 bases). V lost 1 base and J 8 bases, leaving 9 bases between the germline ends. Germline CDR1 reads SEHNR; CDR2 reads FQNEAQ (reference sequence). The CDR3 totals 13 residues. DNA for the CDR3: TGTGCCAGCAGCTTAGGGCTAGCTGACATTCAGTACTTC. Protein product: CASSLGLADIQYF. The variable domain in full, completed from reference TRBV7-9 and TRBJ2-4, reads DTGVSQNPRHKITKRGQNVTFRCDPISEHNRLYWYRQTLGQGPEFLTYFQNEAQLEKSRLLSDRFSAERPKGSFSTLEIQRTEQGDSAMYLCASSLGLADIQYFGAGTRLSVL.

A few counts support this clone. CDR3 residues: CASSNLQQPNYGYTF. CDR3 in DNA: TGTGCCAGTAGCAACCTCCAACAGCCAAACTATGGCTACACCTTC. The chain uses TRBV19 and TRBJ1-2; D remains ambiguous. The ends were cut back, 6 bases at V and 2 bases at J, with 16 bases in the middle. The germline gives CDR1 LNHDA, CDR2 SQIVND (reference sequence). This CDR3 is 15 amino acids long.

V usage is TRBV2 and J usage is TRBJ1-2; tentatively, D is TRBD1 (6 bases). Trimming shortened V by 4 bases and J by 0 bases, and 6 bases separated the two germline ends. The CDR3 runs to 13 residues. The germline gives CDR1 SNHLY, CDR2 FYNNEI. DNA for the CDR3: TGTGCCAGCAGTGGGACAGCTAACTATGGCTACACCTTC. It translates to CASSGTANYGYTF.

This sequence joins TRBV5-1 and TRBJ2-7, with 8 nucleotides matching TRBD1. Germline trimming cut 4 bases from V and 10 bases from J; bases unmatched to any gene: 10. From germline, CDR1 is SGHRS and CDR2 YFSETQ. CDR3 length: 13 residues. In DNA form, the CDR3 reads TGCGCCAGCAGCCCTTATCCGGGACAGGAACAGTACGTC. The encoded protein is CASSPYPGQEQYV.

The rearrangement links TRBV5-4 to TRBJ1-2, with 8 bases fitting TRBD1. Unmatched junction bases numbered 11, after V lost 4 bases and J lost 6 bases. The CDR3 loop spans 15 amino acids. CDR1 and CDR2 (germline): SGHNT, YYREEE (reference sequence). The CDR3 loop reads CASSLGAQGANGYTF. DNA for the CDR3: TGTGCCAGCAGCCTGGGGGCGCAGGGGGCGAATGGCTACACCTTC.

This clone was recorded once. This chain uses TRBV7-3 with TRBJ2-1; 7 bases are shared with TRBD1. V lost 2 bases to trimming and J lost 2 bases; unmatched junction nucleotides: 12. The CDR3 has 18 residues. Germline lookup yields CDR1 SGHTA and CDR2 FQGTGA. The CDR3 spells CASSLWPKDRRTYNEQFF. In nucleotides, the CDR3 is TGTGCCAGCAGCTTATGGCCGAAGGACAGGCGAACCTACAATGAGCAGTTCTTC.

The chain uses TRBV6-6 and TRBJ1-5; D is uncertain. V shed 7 bases and J shed 6 bases, with 13 bases lying between them. The CDR3 runs to 13 residues. The germline V gene encodes CDR1 MNHNY and CDR2 SVGAGI (reference sequence). The CDR3 bases are TGTGCCAGCACGGAGAGTCCCCTTCAGCCCCAGCATTTT. Translated: CASTESPLQPQHF.

The chain recombines TRBV6-1 with TRBJ1-1; tentatively, D is TRBD1 (6 bases). From germline, CDR1 is MNHNS and CDR2 SASEGT. Trimming removed 3 bases from V and 4 bases from J, with 15 bases in between. CDR3 size: 15 residues. The CDR3, as DNA: TGTGCCAGCAGTGAGAGGGGGGGTGTTCGCACTGAAGCTTTCTTT. This sequence encodes CASSERGGVRTEAFF.

This clone was detected only a few times. The CDR3 protein is CSVVKGQGNTEAFF. DNA of the CDR3: TGCAGCGTTGTTAAGGGGCAGGGGAACACTGAAGCTTTCTTT. The chain recombines TRBV29-1 with TRBJ1-1, with a possible D match to TRBD1 (5 bases). The CDR3 length is 14 residues. Looked up from germline, CDR1 is SQVTM and CDR2 is ANQGSEA. The V gene lost 4 bases and the J gene lost 1 base, with 13 bases spanning the gap.

This chain connects TRBV30 to TRBJ1-6; 7 nucleotides align to TRBD1. Germline values: CDR1 GTSNPN, CDR2 SVGIG (reference sequence). The V segment lost 7 bases and the J segment 0 bases; nucleotides outside the gene matches: 3. The CDR3 sequence is 14 residues long. DNA of the CDR3: TGTGCCTCAACAGGGGTCTCCTATAATTCACCCCTCCACTTT. Translating gives CASTGVSYNSPLHF.

This clone was recorded once. The rearrangement uses TRBV18 and TRBJ2-5, with a weak D call TRBD1 (6 bases). CDR3 length: 13 amino acids. V was clipped by 3 bases and J by 1 base, with 6 bases between them. Germline-derived CDR1 and CDR2 are KGHSH and LQKENI. CDR3 amino acids: CASSPGAQETQYF. DNA of the CDR3: TGTGCCAGCTCACCGGGGGCCCAAGAGACCCAGTACTTC.

This chain connects TRBV7-8 to TRBJ2-5; D is perhaps TRBD1 (6 bases). The CDR3 has 15 amino acids. Trimming removed 3 bases at V and 4 bases at J, with 15 bases between. Looked up from germline, CDR1 is SGHVS and CDR2 is FQNEAQ. CDR3: CASSLIDRPGETQYF. The CDR3 coding sequence is TGTGCCAGCAGCTTGATCGACAGGCCGGGAGAGACCCAGTACTTC.

The chain links TRBV5-4 to TRBJ1-3; TRBD1 might be the D (6 bases). Trimming shortened V by 3 bases and J by 1 base, and 8 bases separated the two germline ends. The CDR3 is 14 amino acids. CDR1 and CDR2 (germline): SGHNT, YYREEE (reference sequence). The CDR3 bases are TGTGCCAGCAGCTGGGGGCATTCTGGAAACACCATATATTTT. This translates into CASSWGHSGNTIYF.

The chain employs TRBV21-1 and TRBJ1-1. TRBV21-1 is termed a pseudogene. The CDR3 is 16 amino acids. This CDR3 reads CASSQTWGSLVTEAFF. CDR3 DNA sequence: TGTGCCAGCAGTCAAACGTGGGGGAGCCTGGTGACTGAAGCTTTCTTT.

The CDR3 bases are TGTGCCAGCAGTTACTCAGGGGTAGGACAAGAGACCCAGTACTTC. Residues: CASSYSGVGQETQYF. The chain employs TRBV27 and TRBJ2-5; D might be TRBD1 (6 bases). Trimming took off 4 bases at V and 2 bases at J, with 14 bases between the two ends. Germline V CDR1 and CDR2: MNHEY, SMNVEV (reference sequence). CDR3 length: 15 amino acids.

To note about this clone: Other DNA sequences from this sample encode an identical CDR3 as well. The chain joins TRBV2 to TRBJ2-3, with a possible D match to TRBD2 (6 bases). The CDR3 totals 16 residues. V dropped 0 bases and J dropped 0 bases, with 10 bases sitting between them. Looked up from germline, CDR1 is SNHLY and CDR2 is FYNNEI. The CDR3 loop is CASSEAGGGSTDTQYF. In DNA form, the CDR3 reads TGTGCCAGCAGTGAAGCTGGCGGAGGGAGCACAGATACGCAGTATTTT.

J is TRBJ1-1 and V is TRBV2; D remains ambiguous. Trimming took off 5 bases at V and 8 bases at J, with 12 bases between the two ends. In germline, CDR1 is SNHLY, CDR2 FYNNEI. CDR3 length equals 12 residues. CDR3 DNA sequence: TGTGCCAGCAGTATGCGGACGGGCGAAGCTTTCTTT. Its protein product is CASSMRTGEAFF.

This clone was observed a handful of times. The chain links TRBV7-2 to TRBJ2-7, with D unclear. V lost 2 bases to trimming and J lost 3 bases, with 8 bases between them. Looked up from germline, CDR1 is SGHTA and CDR2 is FQGNSA. The CDR3 sequence is 13 residues long. This CDR3 reads CASSLTSSYEQYF. Here the CDR3 DNA reads TGTGCCAGCAGCTTAACCTCTAGCTACGAGCAGTACTTC.

The chain couples TRBV2 to TRBJ1-5, with D maybe TRBD1 (5 bases). Germline V CDR1 and CDR2: SNHLY, FYNNEI. This CDR3 comprises 14 residues. Trimming left V 3 bases short and J 5 bases short, with 11 bases between. The CDR3: CASSEGQGYQPQHF. The CDR3 nucleotides are TGTGCCAGCAGTGAGGGGCAGGGCTATCAGCCCCAGCATTTT.

The chain is built from TRBV20-1 and TRBJ2-5; D remains unclear. In germline, CDR1 is DFQATT, CDR2 SNEGSKA (reference sequence). Trimming stripped 4 bases from V and 4 bases from J, with 7 bases between. This CDR3 has 11 amino acids. CDR3 loop: CSATVGETQYF. The CDR3 bases are TGCAGTGCTACAGTTGGAGAGACCCAGTACTTC.